This TCR beta chain was identified in a study of identical twins. Study results and limitations: Within monozygotic twins, out-of-frame TCR alpha sharing was underestimated by the models. Insertions were fewer in abundant cord blood beta clonotypes, whereas memory repertoires showed none of this pattern. Low generation-probability sequences were in excess among twin-shared out-of-frame alpha sequences.

This clonotype turned up a few times. Its antigen is unidentified. V gave up 4 bases and J gave up 7 bases, with 15 bases separating them. The CDR3 runs 13 residues. Per the germline V gene, CDR1 is SGDLS and CDR2 is YYNGEE. MiXCR, applied by TCRdb to the 5' RACE reads, yields one record per CDR3 protein. The table lists around 480,000 distinct CDR3 sequences, more than 13% of them singletons. The same specimen was also included in a second study, on yellow fever vaccine responses in identical twins.

This chain joins TRBV9 and TRBJ2-7, with D unclear. Material for sequencing was CD4+ T cells sorted from blood. This clonotype originated in a woman between 18 and 29 years old in good health. The CDR3 sequence: CASSLDSLGEQYF. The CDR3 nucleotides are TGTGCCAGCAGCTTAGACTCCCTCGGGGAGCAGTACTTC.